Presented here are 5 T cell receptor beta chains from one specimen sequenced in a study of graft-versus-host responses after intestinal transplantation. Antigens of these TCRs are unknown. The data were produced by immunoSEQ multiplex PCR, yet TCRdb's version contains in-frame clones alone and is incomplete. The repertoire holds some 64,000 clones, with more than 85% as singletons. The sequencing here drew on unstimulated CD8+ T cells sorted from spleen or lymph node cells, taken before transplant. The receptors derive from a human donor who was the organ donor for an intestinal transplant.

The CDR3 bases are TGTGCCAGCAGCCGCGGAGGAAACACCGGGGAGCTGTTTTTT. Its protein is CASSRGGNTGELFF. The chain links TRBV5-4 to TRBJ2-2; perhaps TRBD2 as D (5 bases). Trimming pared 4 bases from V and 2 bases from J, leaving 9 bases between. Germline CDR1 SGHNT, CDR2 YYREEE (reference sequence). There are 14 residues in the CDR3. The complete variable domain, with remaining parts taken from reference TRBV5-4 and TRBJ2-2, reads ETGVTQSPTHLIKTRGQQVTLRCSSQSGHNTVSWYQQALGQGPQFIFQYYREEENGRGNFPPRFSGLQFPNYSSELNVNALELDDSALYLCASSRGGNTGELFFGEGSRLTVL.

The chain employs TRBV28 and TRBJ1-2, with a weak D call TRBD1 (5 bases). CDR1 is MDHEN, CDR2 SYDVKM, per germline. This CDR3 is built from 13 residues. V was shortened by 8 bases and J by 10 bases, with 20 bases between the two germline ends. CDR3: CASLNLGGFHYTF. CDR3 sequence (DNA): TGTGCCAGCCTAAACCTTGGGGGGTTCCACTACACCTTC.

On this clone: One end of the junction does not line up with germline, which may come from a read error. The chain employs TRBV5-1 and TRBJ2-7, with TRBD2 matching 11 bases. This CDR3 has 14 residues. Germline V lookup: CDR1 SGHRS, CDR2 YFSETQ. CDR3 sequence reads: CASSLEGGTSGVNF. Here the CDR3 DNA reads TGCGCCAGCAGCTTGGAAGGGGGGACTAGCGGAGTTAACTTC. Variable domain in full (rest from reference TRBV5-1 and TRBJ2-7): KAGVTQTPRYLIKTRGQQVTLSCSPISGHRSVSWYQQTPGQGLQFLFEYFSETQRNKGNFPGRFSGRQFSNSRSEMNVSTLELGDSALYLCASSLEGGTSGVNFGPGTRLTVT.

The V and J genes are TRBV14 and TRBJ1-3, with D unresolved. Trimming removed 0 bases at V and 0 bases at J, with 15 bases between. Germline V gene data show CDR1 as SGHDN and CDR2 as FVKESK. The CDR3 runs to 18 residues. CDR3 residues: CASSQDHRQYYSGNTIYF. The CDR3 DNA reads TGTGCCAGCAGCCAAGATCACCGCCAATACTACTCTGGAAACACCATATATTTT.

CDR3 nucleotide sequence: TGTGCCAGCAGCTCCATAAGGGGCAGCTCCTACGAGCAGTACTTC. This translates into CASSSIRGSSYEQYF. This chain uses TRBV11-2 with TRBJ2-7, with a weak D call TRBD1 (5 bases). V was pared by 4 bases and J by 0 bases, with 13 bases between. Germline V CDR1 and CDR2: SGHAT, FQNNGV. The CDR3 is 15 amino acids.